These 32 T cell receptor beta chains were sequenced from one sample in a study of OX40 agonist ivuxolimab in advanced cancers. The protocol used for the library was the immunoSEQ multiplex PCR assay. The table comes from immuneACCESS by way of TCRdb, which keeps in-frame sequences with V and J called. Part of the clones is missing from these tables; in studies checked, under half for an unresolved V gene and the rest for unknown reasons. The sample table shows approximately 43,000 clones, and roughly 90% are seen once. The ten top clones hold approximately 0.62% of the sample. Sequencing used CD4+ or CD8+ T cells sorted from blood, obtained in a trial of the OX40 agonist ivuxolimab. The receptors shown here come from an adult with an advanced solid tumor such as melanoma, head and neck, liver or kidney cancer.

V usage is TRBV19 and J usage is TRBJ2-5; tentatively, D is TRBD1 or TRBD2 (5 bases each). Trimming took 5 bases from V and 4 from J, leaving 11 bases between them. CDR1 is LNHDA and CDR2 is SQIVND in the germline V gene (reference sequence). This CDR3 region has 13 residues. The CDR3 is CASSAPGTETQYF. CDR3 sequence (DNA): TGTGCCAGTAGTGCCCCCGGGACAGAGACCCAGTACTTC.

The CDR3 loop reads CASSLTYNSPLHF. The CDR3 DNA reads TGTGCCAGCAGCTTGACTTATAATTCACCCCTCCACTTT. The chain carries TRBV5-6 and TRBJ1-6, with D hard to call. V gave up 1 base and J gave up 4 bases, with 3 bases separating them. This CDR3 spans 13 amino acids. CDR1 SGHDT and CDR2 YYEEEE come from the germline V gene.

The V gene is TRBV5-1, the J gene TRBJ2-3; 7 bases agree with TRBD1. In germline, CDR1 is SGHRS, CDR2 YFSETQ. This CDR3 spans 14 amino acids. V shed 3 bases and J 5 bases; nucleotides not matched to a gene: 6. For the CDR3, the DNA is TGCGCCAGCAGCTATGGAACAGGGGAAGATACGCAGTATTTT. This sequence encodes CASSYGTGEDTQYF.

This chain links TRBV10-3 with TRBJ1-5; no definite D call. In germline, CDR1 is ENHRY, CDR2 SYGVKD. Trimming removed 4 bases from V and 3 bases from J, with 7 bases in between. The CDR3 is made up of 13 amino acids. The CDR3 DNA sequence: TGTGCCATCAGTGGCACAGACAATCAGCCCCAGCATTTT. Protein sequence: CAISGTDNQPQHF.

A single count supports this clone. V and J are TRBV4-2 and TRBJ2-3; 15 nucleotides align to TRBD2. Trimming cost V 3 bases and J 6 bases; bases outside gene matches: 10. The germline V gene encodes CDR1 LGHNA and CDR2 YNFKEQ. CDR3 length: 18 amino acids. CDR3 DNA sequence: TGTGCCAGCAGCCAGTTTACCGGGACTAGCGGGGGGACGGATACGCAGTATTTT. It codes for CASSQFTGTSGGTDTQYF.

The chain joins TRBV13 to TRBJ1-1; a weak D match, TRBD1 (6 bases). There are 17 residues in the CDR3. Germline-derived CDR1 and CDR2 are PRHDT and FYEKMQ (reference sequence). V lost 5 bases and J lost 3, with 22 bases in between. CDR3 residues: CASSPRSGATGDTEAFF. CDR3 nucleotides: TGTGCCAGCAGCCCCCGATCGGGGGCGACTGGGGACACTGAAGCTTTCTTT.

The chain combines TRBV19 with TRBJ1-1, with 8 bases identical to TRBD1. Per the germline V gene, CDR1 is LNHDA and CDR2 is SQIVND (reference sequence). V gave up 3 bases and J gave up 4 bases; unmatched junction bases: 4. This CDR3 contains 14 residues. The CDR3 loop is CASSMRTGFTEAFF. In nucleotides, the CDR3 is TGTGCCAGTAGTATGAGGACAGGGTTCACTGAAGCTTTCTTT.

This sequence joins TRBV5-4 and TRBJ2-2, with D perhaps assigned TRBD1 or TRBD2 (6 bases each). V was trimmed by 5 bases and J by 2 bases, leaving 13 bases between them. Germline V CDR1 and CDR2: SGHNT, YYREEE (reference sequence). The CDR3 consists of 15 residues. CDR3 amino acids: CASRPGALNTGELFF. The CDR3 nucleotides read TGTGCCAGCAGACCGGGGGCCCTAAACACCGGGGAGCTGTTTTTT.

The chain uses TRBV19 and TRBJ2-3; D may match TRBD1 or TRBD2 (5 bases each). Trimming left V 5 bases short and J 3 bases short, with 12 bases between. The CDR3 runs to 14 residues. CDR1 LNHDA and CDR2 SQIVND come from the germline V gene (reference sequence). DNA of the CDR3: TGTGCCAGTAGTGGGCTAGCAGGGACAGATACGCAGTATTTT. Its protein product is CASSGLAGTDTQYF.

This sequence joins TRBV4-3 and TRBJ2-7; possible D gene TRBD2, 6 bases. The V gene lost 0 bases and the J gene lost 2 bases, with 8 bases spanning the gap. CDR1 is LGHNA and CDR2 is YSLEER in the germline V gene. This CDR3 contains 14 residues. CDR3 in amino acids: CASSQEWGAYEQYF. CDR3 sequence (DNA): TGCGCCAGCAGCCAAGAGTGGGGGGCCTACGAGCAGTACTTC.

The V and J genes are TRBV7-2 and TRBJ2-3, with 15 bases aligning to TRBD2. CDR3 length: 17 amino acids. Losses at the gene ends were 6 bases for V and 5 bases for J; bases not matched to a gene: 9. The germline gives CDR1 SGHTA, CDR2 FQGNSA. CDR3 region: CASSQGLAGGRGDTQYF. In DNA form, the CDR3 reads TGTGCCAGCAGTCAAGGACTAGCGGGGGGGCGAGGAGATACGCAGTATTTT. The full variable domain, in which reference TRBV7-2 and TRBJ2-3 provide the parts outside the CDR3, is GAGVSQSPSNKVTEKGKDVELRCDPISGHTALYWYRQSLGQGLEFLIYFQGNSAPDKSGLPSDRFSAERTGGSVSTLTIQRTQQEDSAVYLCASSQGLAGGRGDTQYFGPGTRLTVL.

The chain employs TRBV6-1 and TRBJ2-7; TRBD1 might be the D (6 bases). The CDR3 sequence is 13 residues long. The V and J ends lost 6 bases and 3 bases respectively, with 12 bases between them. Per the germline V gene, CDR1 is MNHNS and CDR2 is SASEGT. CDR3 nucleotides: TGTGCCAGCAGGCCACAGGGAATCTACGAGCAGTACTTC. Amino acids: CASRPQGIYEQYF.

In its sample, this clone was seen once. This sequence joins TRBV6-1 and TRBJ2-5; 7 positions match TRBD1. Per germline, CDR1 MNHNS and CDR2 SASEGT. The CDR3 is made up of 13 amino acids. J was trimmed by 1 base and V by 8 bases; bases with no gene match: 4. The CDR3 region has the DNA TGTGCCAGCCTCAGGGGGATCCAAGAGACCCAGTACTTC. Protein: CASLRGIQETQYF.

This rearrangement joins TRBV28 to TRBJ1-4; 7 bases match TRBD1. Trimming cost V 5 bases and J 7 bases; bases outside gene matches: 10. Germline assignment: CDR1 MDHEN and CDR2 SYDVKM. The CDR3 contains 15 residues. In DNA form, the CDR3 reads TGTGCCAGCAGTCCGACCAGGGGGTTGGGTGAAAAACTGTTTTTT. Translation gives CASSPTRGLGEKLFF.

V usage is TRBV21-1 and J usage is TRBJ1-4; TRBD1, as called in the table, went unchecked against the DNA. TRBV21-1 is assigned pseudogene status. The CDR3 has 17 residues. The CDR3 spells CASSKDWSGNLDEKLFF. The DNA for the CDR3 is TGTGCCAGCAGCAAAGATTGGTCAGGGAATCTTGATGAAAAACTGTTTTTT.

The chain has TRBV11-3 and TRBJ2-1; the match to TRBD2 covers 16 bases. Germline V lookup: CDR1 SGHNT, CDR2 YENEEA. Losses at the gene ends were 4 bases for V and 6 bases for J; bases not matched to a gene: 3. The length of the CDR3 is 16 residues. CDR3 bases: TGTGCCAGCAGCTCCGGGACTAGCGGGGGGGCCAATGAGCAGTTCTTC. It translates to CASSSGTSGGANEQFF.

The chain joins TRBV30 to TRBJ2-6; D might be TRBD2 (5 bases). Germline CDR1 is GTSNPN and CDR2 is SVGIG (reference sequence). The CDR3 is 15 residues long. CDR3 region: CASDRGSSGANVLTF. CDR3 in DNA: TGTGCTTCAGACCGAGGGAGCTCTGGGGCCAACGTCCTGACTTTC.

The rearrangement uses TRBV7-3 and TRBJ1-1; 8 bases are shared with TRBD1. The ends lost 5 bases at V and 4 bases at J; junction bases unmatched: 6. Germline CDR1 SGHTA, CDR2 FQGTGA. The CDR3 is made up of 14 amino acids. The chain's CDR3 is CASSPGGAGTEAFF. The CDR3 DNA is TGTGCCAGCAGCCCAGGGGGCGCGGGCACTGAAGCTTTCTTT.

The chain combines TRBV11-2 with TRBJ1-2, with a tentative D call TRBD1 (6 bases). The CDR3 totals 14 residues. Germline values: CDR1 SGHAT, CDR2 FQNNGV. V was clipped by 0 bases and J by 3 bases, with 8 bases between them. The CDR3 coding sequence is TGTGCCAGCAGCTTAGATCAGGGGTACTATGGCTACACCTTC. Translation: CASSLDQGYYGYTF.

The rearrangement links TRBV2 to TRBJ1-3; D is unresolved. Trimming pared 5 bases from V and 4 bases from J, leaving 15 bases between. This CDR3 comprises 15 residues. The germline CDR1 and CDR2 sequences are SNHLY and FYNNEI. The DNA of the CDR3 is TGTGCCAGCAGTACTCACACAATAGGGGGAAACACCATATATTTT. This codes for CASSTHTIGGNTIYF. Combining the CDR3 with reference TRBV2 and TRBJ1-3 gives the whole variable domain EPEVTQTPSHQVTQMGQEVILRCVPISNHLYFYWYRQILGQKVEFLVSFYNNEISEKSEIFDDQFSVERPDGSNFTLKIRSTKLEDSAMYFCASSTHTIGGNTIYFGEGSWLTVV.

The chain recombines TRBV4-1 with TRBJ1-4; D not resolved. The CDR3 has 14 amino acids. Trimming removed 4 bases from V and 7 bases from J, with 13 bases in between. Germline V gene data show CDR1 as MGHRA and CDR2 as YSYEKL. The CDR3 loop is CASSRQGHSEKLFF. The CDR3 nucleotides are TGCGCCAGCAGCCGCCAAGGGCACTCTGAAAAACTGTTTTTT.

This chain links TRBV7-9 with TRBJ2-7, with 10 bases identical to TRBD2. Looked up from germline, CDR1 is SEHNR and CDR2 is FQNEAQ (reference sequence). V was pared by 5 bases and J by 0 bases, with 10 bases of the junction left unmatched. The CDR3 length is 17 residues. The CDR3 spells CASSRDHSGGSSYEQYF. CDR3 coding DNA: TGTGCCAGCAGCCGAGACCATAGCGGGGGGAGCTCCTACGAGCAGTACTTC.

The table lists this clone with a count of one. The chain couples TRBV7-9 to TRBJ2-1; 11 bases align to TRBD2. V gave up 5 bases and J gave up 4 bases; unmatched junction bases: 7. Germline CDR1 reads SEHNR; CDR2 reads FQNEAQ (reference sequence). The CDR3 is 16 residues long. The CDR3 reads CASSVTSGGAYNEQFF. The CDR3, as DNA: TGTGCCAGCAGCGTCACTAGCGGGGGTGCTTACAATGAGCAGTTCTTC.

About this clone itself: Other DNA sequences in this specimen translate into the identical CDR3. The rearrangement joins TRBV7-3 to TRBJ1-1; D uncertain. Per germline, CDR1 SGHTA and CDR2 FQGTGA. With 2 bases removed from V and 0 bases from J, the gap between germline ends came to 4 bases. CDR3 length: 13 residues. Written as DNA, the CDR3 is TGTGCCAGCAGCTTACAGGTGAACACTGAAGCTTTCTTT. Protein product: CASSLQVNTEAFF.

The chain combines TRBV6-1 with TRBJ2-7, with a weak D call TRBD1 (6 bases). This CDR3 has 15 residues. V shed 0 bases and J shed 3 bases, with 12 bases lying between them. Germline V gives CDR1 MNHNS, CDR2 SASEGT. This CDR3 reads CASSEARTAIYEQYF. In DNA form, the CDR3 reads TGTGCCAGCAGTGAAGCGAGGACAGCTATCTACGAGCAGTACTTC.

This CDR3 reads CASSLGQGGQNEQYF. The CDR3 DNA is TGCGCCAGCAGCTTAGGACAGGGAGGGCAGAACGAGCAGTACTTC. The V gene is TRBV5-1, the J gene TRBJ2-7; weak D call: TRBD1 (8 bases). Germline loops: CDR1 SGHRS, CDR2 YFSETQ. Trimming cost V 2 bases and J 5 bases, with 17 bases left between them. CDR3 length: 15 residues.

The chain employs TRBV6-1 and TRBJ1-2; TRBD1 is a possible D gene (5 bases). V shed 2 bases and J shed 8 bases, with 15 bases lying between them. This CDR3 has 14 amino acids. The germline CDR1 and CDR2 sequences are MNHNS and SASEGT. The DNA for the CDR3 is TGTGCCAGCAGTGAATCCCAGGGACGTTCGGGCTACACCTTC. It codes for CASSESQGRSGYTF.

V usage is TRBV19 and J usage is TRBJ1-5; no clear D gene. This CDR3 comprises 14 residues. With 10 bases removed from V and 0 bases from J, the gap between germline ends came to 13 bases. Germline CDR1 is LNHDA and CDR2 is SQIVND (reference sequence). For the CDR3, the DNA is TGTGCCACCTCCTACGGCTATAGCAATCAGCCCCAGCATTTT. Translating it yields CATSYGYSNQPQHF.

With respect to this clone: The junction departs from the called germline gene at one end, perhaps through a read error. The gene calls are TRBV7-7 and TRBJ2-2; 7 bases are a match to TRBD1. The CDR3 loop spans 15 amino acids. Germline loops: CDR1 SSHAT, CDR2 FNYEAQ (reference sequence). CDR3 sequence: CASSLGRTGTGELFF. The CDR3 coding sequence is TGTGCTAGCAGCTTAGGCCGGACAGGCACCGGGGAGCTGTTTTTT.

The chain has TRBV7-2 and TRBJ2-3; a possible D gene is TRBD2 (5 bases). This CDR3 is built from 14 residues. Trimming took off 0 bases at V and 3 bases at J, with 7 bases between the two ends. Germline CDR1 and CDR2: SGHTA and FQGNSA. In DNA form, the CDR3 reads TGTGCCAGCAGCTTAGCCGGGATAACAGATACGCAGTATTTT. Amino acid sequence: CASSLAGITDTQYF.

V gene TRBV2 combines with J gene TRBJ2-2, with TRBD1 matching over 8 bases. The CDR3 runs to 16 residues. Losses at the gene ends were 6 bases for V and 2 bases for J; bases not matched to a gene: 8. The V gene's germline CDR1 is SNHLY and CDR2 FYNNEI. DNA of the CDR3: TGTGCCAGCAGGGATGGACAGGGCGCCAACACCGGGGAGCTGTTTTTT. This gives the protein CASRDGQGANTGELFF.

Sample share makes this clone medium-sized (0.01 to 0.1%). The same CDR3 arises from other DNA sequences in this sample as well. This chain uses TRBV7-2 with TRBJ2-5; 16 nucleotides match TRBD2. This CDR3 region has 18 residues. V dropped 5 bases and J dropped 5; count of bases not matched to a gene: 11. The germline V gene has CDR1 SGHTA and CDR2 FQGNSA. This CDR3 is CASSRLGTSGGARETQYF. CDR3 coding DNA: TGTGCCAGCAGCCGACTAGGGACTAGCGGGGGGGCCCGGGAGACCCAGTACTTC.